The present T cell receptor beta chain was sequenced within a study of beta chain features in type 1 diabetes (dated by TCRdb to 2017 to 2018). General notes on the study: Patients and healthy donors did not differ in mean age, gender distribution, total cell number or subset yield. A total of roughly 100 million sorted cells were examined across all samples, and the number of cells per subset was strongly correlated with RNA yield. In the study, TCRB repertoires of sorted circulating CD4+ T cell subsets from recently diagnosed type 1 diabetes patients were compared with those of matched healthy donors. Whereas all 30 or so donors provided naive and central memory subsets, regulatory and stem cell-like memory subsets were isolated from just 8 patients and about 8 healthy donors.

The entire isolated RNA was reverse transcribed using the High Capacity cDNA Reverse Transcription Kit, and thus expressed TCRB transcripts were sequenced. Deep immunoSEQ sequencing was applied to naive, central memory and regulatory T cell samples, giving an average of about 3.57 million total reads per sample. Sorted cells were lysed in RLT buffer and RNA was extracted with DNase-treated RNeasy Micro or Mini kits, depending on cell number. Each cell subset was processed on its own to prevent cross-contamination, while patient and healthy donor samples were processed together. The immunoSEQ multiplex PCR was used to amplify TCRB sequences from cDNA, generating 87-bp fragments that spanned the CDR3 region. Amplicons were sequenced on the Illumina HiSeq platform. In the paper's pipeline: Synthetic template baselines were used to correct PCR bias computationally, reads within Hamming distance 2 were collapsed, and singletons that could not be merged were discarded. By aligning reads against IMGT, V, D and J genes, CDR3 length, and insertions or deletions at six rearrangement sites were assigned. Within each subset, clonotype counts were normalized to sorted cell number, after which true diversity and Gini coefficients were computed with the tcR R package. The overlap coefficient, calculated on TCRB nucleotide sequences, was used to measure repertoire sharing. TCRdb limited this immuneACCESS table to in-frame rearrangements with V and J called. A share of clones is missing; checked studies link under half to unresolved V genes, and the rest is unexplained. The V and J calls and the clone size are those of that table, but D and trimming were determined from the DNA. This sample lists around 70,000 clones; about 48% were detected once. The ten largest clonotypes hold around 0.7% of the sample.

Each donor gave one peripheral blood draw, approximately 110 mL on average, collected into heparinised tubes. A BD FACSAria II was used to sort naive, central memory, regulatory and stem cell-like memory CD4+ T cells with a panel that included CD45RO, CCR7, CD25, CD127, CD95 and CD27. Purity was above 95% for every sorted population. PBMCs were isolated immediately by Lymphoprep density gradient centrifugation and stained directly without culture. Samples were stained and sorted in pairs, with one healthy donor and one patient per experiment, so that batch effects were minimized. The study at large found these results: Naive, central memory and regulatory TCRB repertoires appeared to be more similar among patients than among healthy donors. Patients with type 1 diabetes made fewer insertions and deleted more nucleotides at VDJ recombination sites, implying thymic rearrangement abnormalities. Because cDNA was sequenced instead of genomic DNA, activated cells with high expression could be over-represented, although the groups did not differ in activation or CD3 levels. Because small numbers of individuals were included in the HLA sub-analyses, any influence of HLA type on TCRB rearrangement was left unresolved. PCR might favor shorter templates, but patient and control samples were amplified and corrected together, so any skew would affect both groups equally. Type 1 diabetes patients showed a moderate but significant shortening of TCRB CDR3 length in all four CD4+ subsets.

Trimming accounts for 2 bases at V and 3 bases at J, while the number of junction bases matched to no gene is 3. In the germline V gene (reference sequence), CDR1 corresponds to SGHAT and CDR2 to FQDESV. The CDR3 covers 15 residues, taking in both the cysteine and the phenylalanine. This entry keeps only the CDR3 DNA: 45 bases, framed from base 1. A few counts support this clone. Its antigen is still unknown. Per-base qualities were not stored, and no clone one base away is much larger. The sequence is built from TRBV11-1 and TRBJ2-3, with 9 bases in between that match TRBD2. Sequences were obtained from central memory CD4+ T cells from blood. The TCR originated in a young man with type 1 diabetes. The CDR3 protein is CASSLTLAGTDTQYF. The DNA sequence reads TGTGCCAGCAGCTTAACTCTAGCGGGAACAGATACGCAGTATTTT.